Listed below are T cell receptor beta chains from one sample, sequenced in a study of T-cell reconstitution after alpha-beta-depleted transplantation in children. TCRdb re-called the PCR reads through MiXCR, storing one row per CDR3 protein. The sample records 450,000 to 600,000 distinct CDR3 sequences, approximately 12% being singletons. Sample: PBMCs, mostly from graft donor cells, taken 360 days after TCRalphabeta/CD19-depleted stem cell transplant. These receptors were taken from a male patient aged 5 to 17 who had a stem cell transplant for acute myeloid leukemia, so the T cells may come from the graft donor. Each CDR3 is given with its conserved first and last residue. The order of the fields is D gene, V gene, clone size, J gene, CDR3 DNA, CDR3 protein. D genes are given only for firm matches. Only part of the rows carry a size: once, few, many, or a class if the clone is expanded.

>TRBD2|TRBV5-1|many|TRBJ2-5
TGCGCCAGCAGCTGGGGGACTAGCGGGAGAGGAGAGGAGACCCAGTACTTC
CASSWGTSGRGEETQYF
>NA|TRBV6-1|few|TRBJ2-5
TGTGCCAGCAGTAGGGTGGAGGGGTGGAAGACCCAGTACTTC
CASSRVEGWKTQYF
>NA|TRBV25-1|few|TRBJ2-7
TGTGCCAGCAGCCCTCCCGGCCCCTACGAGCAGTACTTC
CASSPPGPYEQYF
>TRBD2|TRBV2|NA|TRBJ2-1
TGTGCCAGCACCCCGGGACTAGCGGGAGGCCAAGTCATCTATGAGCAGTTCTTC
CASTPGLAGGQVIYEQFF
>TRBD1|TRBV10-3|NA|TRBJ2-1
TGTGCCATCAGTGTGGCAGGACAGGGTGGGCATGAGCAGTTCTTC
CAISVAGQGGHEQFF
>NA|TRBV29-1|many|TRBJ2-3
TGCAGCGCCCGACTCGGGGCAAGAACAAATACGCAGTATTTT
CSARLGARTNTQYF
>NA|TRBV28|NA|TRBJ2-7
TGTGCCAGCAGACCCCCCGGGACACCCTCCTACGAGCAGTACTTC
CASRPPGTPSYEQYF
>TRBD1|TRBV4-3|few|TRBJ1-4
TGCGCCAGCAGCCAGGACCGGGGGACAGGGCGTGAAAAACTGTTTTTT
CASSQDRGTGREKLFF
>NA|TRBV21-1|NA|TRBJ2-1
TGTGCCAGCAGCAAAGCGGGGGCTGAGCAGTTCTTC
CASSKAGAEQFF
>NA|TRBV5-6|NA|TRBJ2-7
TGTGCCAGCAGCTGGGGCCCTGGGGCCTACGAGCAGTACTTC
CASSWGPGAYEQYF
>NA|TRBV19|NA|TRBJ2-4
TGTGCCAGTAGTAGGGGGGGGCTCTTAGACATTCAGTACTTC
CASSRGGLLDIQYF
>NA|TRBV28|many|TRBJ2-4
TGTGCCAGCAGTTCGCTGGGACAACTAGCCAAAAACATTCAGTACTTC
CASSSLGQLAKNIQYF
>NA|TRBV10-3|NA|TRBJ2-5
TGTGCCATCAGTGATGCGGGAAAAGAGACCCAGTACTTC
CAISDAGKETQYF
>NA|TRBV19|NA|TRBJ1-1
TGTGCCAGTTATCCTCGCAGACCGAAGAACACTGAAGCTTTCTTT
CASYPRRPKNTEAFF
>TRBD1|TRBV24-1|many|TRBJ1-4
TGTGCCACCAGTGATCAGGGGGACAATGAAAAACTGTTTTTT
CATSDQGDNEKLFF
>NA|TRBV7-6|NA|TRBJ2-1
TGTGCCAGCAGCTTAGCCCCAGGGTTGGGTGAGCAGTTCTTC
CASSLAPGLGEQFF
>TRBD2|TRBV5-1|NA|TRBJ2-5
TGCGCCAGCAGCTCAGGACTAGCGGGAGTTTTACCAGAGACCCAGTACTTC
CASSSGLAGVLPETQYF
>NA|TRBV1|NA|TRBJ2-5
TGCACCAGCAGCCATCGGACAGGGTCAGGGGAGACCCAGTACTTC
CTSSHRTGSGETQYF
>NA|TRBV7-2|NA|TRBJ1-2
TGTGCCAGCAGCTACTTTCGGACAGATGATGGCTACACCTTC
CASSYFRTDDGYTF
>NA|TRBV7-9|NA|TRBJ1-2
TGTGCCGGGAGCTTAGTCCACGGCAGGGCAGCTGGCTACACCTTC
CAGSLVHGRAAGYTF
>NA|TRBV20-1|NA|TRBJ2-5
TGCAGTGCTACCAGAGGGGGGTGGGGGCAAGAGACCCAGTACTTC
CSATRGGWGQETQYF
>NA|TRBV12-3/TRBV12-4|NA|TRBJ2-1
TGTGCCAGCAGTTTTGGTTCCGGGATCCGGTCCTACAATGAGCAGTTCTTC
CASSFGSGIRSYNEQFF
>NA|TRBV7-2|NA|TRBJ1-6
TGTGCCAGCAGCTTAGTTGCCAGAGGCTCCTATAATTCACCCCTCCACTTT
CASSLVARGSYNSPLHF
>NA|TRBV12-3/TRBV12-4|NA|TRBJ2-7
TGTGCCAGCAGTCTCGCTAGCTGGGGCTACGAGCAGTACTTC
CASSLASWGYEQYF
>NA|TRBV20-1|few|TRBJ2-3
TGCAGTGCTAGAGGCGGCTCCGGAACTACCACAGATACGCAGTATTTT
CSARGGSGTTTDTQYF
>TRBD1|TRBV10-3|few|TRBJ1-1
TGTGCCATCAGTGAGCAGGGGGCGCGGTCCCTGGAAGCTTTCTTT
CAISEQGARSLEAFF
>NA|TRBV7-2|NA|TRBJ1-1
TGTGCCAGCAGCTTAGTGGGAACAAAAGACACTGAAGCTTTCTTT
CASSLVGTKDTEAFF
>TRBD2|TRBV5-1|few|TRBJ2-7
TGCGCCAGCAGCCCCACCCTGACTAGCGGGACGACCTACGAGCAGTACTTC
CASSPTLTSGTTYEQYF
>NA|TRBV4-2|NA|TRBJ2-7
TGTGCCAGCAGCCAAGAGGGGACGGAGGGGGGACTATACGAGCAGTACTTC
CASSQEGTEGGLYEQYF
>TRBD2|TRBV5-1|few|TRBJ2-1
TGCGCCAGCACCGGGGCGCTAGCGGGCCCTTACAATGAGCAGTTCTTC
CASTGALAGPYNEQFF
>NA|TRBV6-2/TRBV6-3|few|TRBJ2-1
TGTGCCAGCAGTTTCAGGGGAGTTGAGCAGTTCTTC
CASSFRGVEQFF
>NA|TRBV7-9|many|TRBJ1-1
TGTGCCAGCAGCTTAGGCCTGGGAGACACTGAAGCTTTCTTT
CASSLGLGDTEAFF
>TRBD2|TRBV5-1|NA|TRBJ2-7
TGCGCCAGCACAACCGGGACTAGCGGGAGGATGACCTACGAGCAGTACTTC
CASTTGTSGRMTYEQYF
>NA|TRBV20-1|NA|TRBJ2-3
TGCAGTGCTAAGACAGCCCGGCCGCTTGGGACGCAGTATTTT
CSAKTARPLGTQYF
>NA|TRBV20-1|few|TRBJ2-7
TGCAGTGCGGAAGGACTGTCCTTCTACGAGCAGTACTTC
CSAEGLSFYEQYF
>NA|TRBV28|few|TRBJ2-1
TGTGCCAGCAGTATACTTTACAATGAGCAGTTCTTC
CASSILYNEQFF
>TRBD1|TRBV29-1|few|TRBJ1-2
TGCAGCGTTGGAGAAGGGGGCCCACTCTACACCTTC
CSVGEGGPLYTF
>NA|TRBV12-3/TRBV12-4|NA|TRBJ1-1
TGTGCCAGCAGTTTTGGGTTCGGCACTGAAGCTTTCTTT
CASSFGFGTEAFF
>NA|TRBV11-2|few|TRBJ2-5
TGTGCCAGCAGCTTAGAGGGATTGTCAGATAATAAAGAGACCCAGTACTTC
CASSLEGLSDNKETQYF
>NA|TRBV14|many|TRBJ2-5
TGTGCCAGCAGCCAAGATCTTGTGATGGAGACCCAGTACTTC
CASSQDLVMETQYF
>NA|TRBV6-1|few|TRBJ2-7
TGTGCCAGCAGTCGTAGAGCATCAGGGGGCGGGAGCACGTACGAGCAGTACTTC
CASSRRASGGGSTYEQYF
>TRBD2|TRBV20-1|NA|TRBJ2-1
TGCAGTGCTCCCGGACTAGCGGGAGCCTACAATGAGCAGTTCTTC
CSAPGLAGAYNEQFF
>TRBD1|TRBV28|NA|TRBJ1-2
TGTGCCAGCAGTTCCAGGGGGTATTACTATGGCTACACCTTC
CASSSRGYYYGYTF
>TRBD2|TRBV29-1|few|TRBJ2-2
TGCAGCGTTGTACTAGCGCCCGGGGAGCTGTTTTTT
CSVVLAPGELFF
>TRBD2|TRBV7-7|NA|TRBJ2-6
TGTGCTAGCAGCTTAGATGCGGGAGGGCCTTCTGGGGCCAACGTCCTGACTTTC
CASSLDAGGPSGANVLTF
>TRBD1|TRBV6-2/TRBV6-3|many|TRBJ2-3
TGTGCCAGCAGCGCAGGGGGCTTAGAAGATACGCAGTATTTT
CASSAGGLEDTQYF
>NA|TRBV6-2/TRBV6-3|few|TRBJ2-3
TGTGCCAGCAGTTACTCGGCCCCCTTTGGAGGGACCCTTTTAGTAGGGACGCAGTATTTT
CASSYSAPFGGTLLVGTQYF
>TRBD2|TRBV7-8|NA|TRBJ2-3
TGTGCCAGCAGCCTTCTAGCGGGAGGGACCACAGATACGCAGTATTTT
CASSLLAGGTTDTQYF
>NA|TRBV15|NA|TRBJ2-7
TGTGCCACCAGGCCAGGAGGGAAAGGATCCTACGAGCAGTACTTC
CATRPGGKGSYEQYF